This T cell receptor beta chain was found in a study of blood T cells in healthy people across ages. Study findings and constraints: The lack of PBMC sorting stopped any conclusive naive versus antigen-experienced comparison. Whereas aged donors had fewer naive CD4+ cells, long-lived donors had more of them and higher diversity. TCR beta diversity was tightly associated with the proportion of naive T cells.

This clonotype was seen many times. Antigen: not known. Sample-barcoded 5' priming and a J-beta primer mix drove a second PCR of 7 to 11 cycles. A template-switch adaptor with 12 random nucleotides tagged each cDNA molecule. TCRdb reanalysed the 5' RACE reads using MiXCR and keeps one entry per CDR3 protein. Of 700,000 or so distinct CDR3 sequences listed, roughly 43% are singletons. Sequenced material: blood. The TCR originated in a man at least 80 years old in good health.

The CDR3 is CSARDGRGRQETQYF. CDR3 bases: TGCAGTGCTAGAGATGGGCGGGGGCGACAAGAGACCCAGTACTTC. This chain links TRBV20-1 with TRBJ2-5; a possible D gene is TRBD2 (7 bases). CDR3 length equals 15 residues. Germline loops: CDR1 DFQATT, CDR2 SNEGSKA (reference sequence). Deletions cut 0 bases from V and 2 bases from J, with 13 bases between.